The subject of this entry is one TCR beta chain. No antigen is known for it. No qualities accompany the bases; no much larger clone lies one base away. The data are from a study of blood T cell repertoires in COVID-19 (dated by TCRdb to about 2020). In the study overall: Collaborator samples came from the United States, Italy and Spain and covered acute and convalescent phases of COVID-19. Samples were obtained from the ongoing ImmuneRACE study (first 160 participants) and from 1,200 or so subjects provided by 6 global collaborators. The dataset comprised deeply sampled blood TCRbeta repertoires from subjects exposed to, actively infected with, or recovered from COVID-19. The prospective study material was composed of cDNA or gDNA derived from T cells, B-cell-depleted T cells, or PBMCs. Sample metadata almost always included a de-identified subject ID, COVID-19 status, age in years and sex. Where HLA class I and class II types were available, the types were taken from metadata supplied by the sample provider, not from assay-based typing. The repertoires were released in a freely available public database meant as a resource for research on the immune response to SARS-CoV-2. Overall results and qualifications from the work: How much clinical and demographic metadata was included differed by source and by participant, and the metadata was provided uncurated.

The immunoSEQ Assay, a bias-controlled multiplex PCR, was used to amplify TCRbeta CDR3 regions from genomic DNA. As for the original processing: The number of nucleated cells in each sample was estimated by amplification of reference gene primers within the assay. To quantify the absolute abundance of each unique TCRbeta CDR3 rearrangement, sequence reads were collapsed and filtered. For each sample, productive Simpson clonality was calculated as the square root of Simpson's diversity index over productive rearrangements. In TCRdb, the immuneACCESS table is reduced to in-frame sequences with V and J assigned. These tables do not hold every clone; where another copy was compared, an unresolved V gene accounts for under half, and the others remain unexplained. V and J calls plus clone size are reproduced from that table; the DNA served to infer D and trimming. For this sample there are roughly 250,000 clones; around 89% appear just once. Approximately 0.84% of the sample is in the top ten clones.

Whole blood was collected in K2EDTA tubes by collaborating institutions according to the institutions' own protocols. For TCRbeta analysis, collaborators shipped samples as frozen whole blood, isolated PBMCs, or DNA extracted from either of those sample types. Material: peripheral blood. The sequence was collected from a man under 40 with acute or convalescent COVID-19.

The CDR3 region reads CASSHQGERNIQYF. The sequenced DNA is TGTGCCAGCAGTCACCAGGGGGAGAGGAACATTCAGTACTTC. The sequence is built from TRBV6-5 and TRBJ2-4; 7 bases in the middle match TRBD1. V trim: 5 bases; J trim: 7 bases; unmatched bases: 8. CDR1 and CDR2 are drawn from the germline V gene: MNHEY, SVGAGI. Its CDR3 holds 14 amino acids, cysteine through phenylalanine. Only the CDR3 DNA stays, 42 bases, in frame from base 1.